Below, 25 T cell receptor beta chains from the same sample are listed, as sequenced in a study of CD8+ T cells in alopecia areata. Extracted RNA was reverse transcribed, and the resulting cDNA served as sequencing template. Libraries were prepared by immunoSEQ multiplex PCR; TCRdb keeps only in-frame clonotypes and omits some of them. The sample carries around 200,000 clones, around 63% recorded once. The source material was CD4+ T cells sorted from blood, sampled at week 0. These receptors all come from a human donor with alopecia areata.

This clone was picked up one time. The same CDR3 can be traced to other DNA sequences in this sample. The chain uses TRBV4-3 and TRBJ2-3; D is uncertain. This CDR3 is 12 amino acids long. Germline V CDR1 and CDR2: LGHNA, YSLEER. V dropped 1 base and J dropped 5 bases, with 4 bases sitting between them. In DNA form, the CDR3 reads TGCGCCAGCAGCCAAGGCAGAGATACGCAGTATTTT. It encodes CASSQGRDTQYF.

The V call is TRBV30, the J call TRBJ1-1; D uncertain. Germline assignment: CDR1 GTSNPN and CDR2 SVGIG (reference sequence). This CDR3 has 15 amino acids. V lost 4 bases and J 1 base, leaving 16 bases between the germline ends. CDR3 DNA: TGTGCCTGGAATCTTAGTCCCGTGTCGAACACTGAAGCTTTCTTT. Its protein product is CAWNLSPVSNTEAFF.

The chain combines TRBV7-2 with TRBJ2-4; D is ambiguous. The germline V gene encodes CDR1 SGHTA and CDR2 FQGNSA. V dropped 5 bases and J dropped 7 bases, with 15 bases sitting between them. The CDR3 is made up of 14 amino acids. CDR3 in amino acids: CASSTSGRLNIQYF. In nucleotides, the CDR3 is TGTGCCAGCAGCACCTCCGGACGGCTGAACATTCAGTACTTC.

J is TRBJ1-1 and V is TRBV29-1; D remains unclear. V was trimmed by 0 bases and J by 6 bases, leaving 8 bases between them. Germline V gene data show CDR1 as SQVTM and CDR2 as ANQGSEA. This CDR3 is built from 12 residues. In DNA, the CDR3 is TGCAGCGTTGAAGATGGGGTTTCTGAAGCTTTCTTT. Amino acids: CSVEDGVSEAFF. Full variable domain (outside the CDR3, taken from reference TRBV29-1 and TRBJ1-1): SAVISQKPSRDICQRGTSLTIQCQVDSQVTMMFWYRQQPGQSLTLIATANQGSEATYESGFVIDKFPISRPNLTFSTLTVSNMSPEDSSIYLCSVEDGVSEAFFGQGTRLTVV.

The rearrangement links TRBV6-5 to TRBJ1-5, with unresolved D. The germline CDR1 and CDR2 sequences are MNHEY and SVGAGI. The CDR3 extends over 14 amino acids. V was pared by 6 bases and J by 8 bases, with 17 bases between. The CDR3 bases are TGTGCCAGCAGCCACTCCGAGCAGTCGAAGCCCCAGCATTTT. Protein product: CASSHSEQSKPQHF.

The chain links TRBV30 to TRBJ2-2; D gene ambiguous. Trimming removed 1 base from V and 6 bases from J, with 9 bases in between. Germline V gene lookup returns CDR1 GTSNPN and CDR2 SVGIG (reference sequence). This CDR3 is built from 13 residues. CDR3 protein: CAWSELVPGELFF. The CDR3 DNA reads TGTGCCTGGAGTGAGTTAGTACCCGGGGAGCTGTTTTTT.

CDR3: CSGGQLTYNEQFF. DNA of the CDR3: TGCAGCGGGGGACAGTTAACCTACAATGAGCAGTTCTTC. The chain is built from TRBV29-1 and TRBJ2-1; 7 nucleotides align to TRBD1. Germline loops: CDR1 SQVTM, CDR2 ANQGSEA. Trimming removed 7 bases from V and 2 bases from J; junction bases left unmatched: 5. The CDR3 spans 13 residues.

The V and J genes are TRBV30 and TRBJ1-6; D is possibly TRBD1 (5 bases). This CDR3 is 17 amino acids long. V shed 1 base and J shed 11 bases, with 24 bases lying between them. Per the germline V gene, CDR1 is GTSNPN and CDR2 is SVGIG (reference sequence). The CDR3 region is CAWSGGGGPSQRAPLHF. For the CDR3, the DNA is TGTGCCTGGAGTGGGGGTGGGGGACCGTCCCAGAGGGCACCCCTCCACTTT.

V is TRBV19 and J is TRBJ1-5, with 7 bases fitting TRBD1. The length of the CDR3 is 14 residues. V gave up 8 bases and J gave up 4 bases; unmatched junction bases: 8. Germline lookup yields CDR1 LNHDA and CDR2 SQIVND (reference sequence). DNA of the CDR3: TGTGCCAGTCATAGACAGGGTGCTAATCAGCCCCAGCATTTT. It translates to CASHRQGANQPQHF.

This clone was counted only a few times. The CDR3 coding sequence is TGTGCCAGCAGCTTAGCGGTAGAGACCCAGTACTTC. Its protein product is CASSLAVETQYF. V usage is TRBV7-2 and J usage is TRBJ2-5; no definite D call. The germline CDR1 and CDR2 sequences are SGHTA and FQGNSA. Trimming took off 0 bases at V and 4 bases at J, with 3 bases between the two ends. The CDR3 runs 12 residues.

This chain connects TRBV5-1 to TRBJ2-3; either TRBD1 or TRBD2 may supply D (6 bases each). This CDR3 region has 16 residues. V was trimmed by 4 bases and J by 0 bases, leaving 15 bases between them. Germline CDR1 SGHRS, CDR2 YFSETQ. The CDR3 loop is CASSLWGAISTDTQYF. The CDR3 coding sequence is TGCGCCAGCAGCCTCTGGGGGGCCATTAGCACAGATACGCAGTATTTT.

This clone was detected once. This sequence joins TRBV29-1 and TRBJ1-1, with 7 bases identical to TRBD1. After removal of 4 bases from V and 0 bases from J, the junction contained 2 bases not matched to a gene. Per germline, CDR1 SQVTM and CDR2 ANQGSEA. The CDR3 runs 13 residues. CDR3: CSVVRGLNTEAFF. The CDR3 DNA is TGCAGCGTTGTTAGGGGGCTGAACACTGAAGCTTTCTTT. Using reference TRBV29-1 and TRBJ1-1 for the parts outside the CDR3, the full variable domain is SAVISQKPSRDICQRGTSLTIQCQVDSQVTMMFWYRQQPGQSLTLIATANQGSEATYESGFVIDKFPISRPNLTFSTLTVSNMSPEDSSIYLCSVVRGLNTEAFFGQGTRLTVV.

The chain links TRBV30 to TRBJ1-2; TRBD1 agrees at 10 bases. Per germline, CDR1 GTSNPN and CDR2 SVGIG (reference sequence). The trim removed 3 bases at V and 4 bases at J, leaving 11 bases unmatched. This CDR3 has 16 residues. CDR3 loop: CAWRTMGQGQSYGYTF. The CDR3 DNA sequence: TGTGCCTGGAGAACCATGGGACAGGGGCAAAGCTATGGCTACACCTTC.

This clone has only a few counts. J is TRBJ2-4 and V is TRBV29-1; 8 positions agree with TRBD1. Germline-derived CDR1 and CDR2 are SQVTM and ANQGSEA. J gave up 9 bases and V 4 bases, and 2 bases lay outside the gene matches. The length of the CDR3 is 11 residues. The CDR3 sequence is CSVVQGAIQYF. The DNA of the CDR3 is TGCAGCGTTGTGCAGGGGGCCATTCAGTACTTC.

The chain combines TRBV5-1 with TRBJ1-2; 8 bases are a match to TRBD1. Germline V gene lookup returns CDR1 SGHRS and CDR2 YFSETQ. The CDR3 spans 14 residues. Trimming at V came to 5 bases and at J to 4 bases, leaving 7 bases not matched to a gene. CDR3 DNA sequence: TGCGCCAGCAGACCCGGACAGGGAAGCTATGGCTACACCTTC. It translates to CASRPGQGSYGYTF.

In this sample, this clone turned up many times. Other DNA variants within this sample encode the same CDR3. The chain uses TRBV19 and TRBJ2-5; D gene uncertain. This CDR3 has 13 amino acids. Germline CDR1 and CDR2: LNHDA and SQIVND (reference sequence). V dropped 3 bases and J dropped 1 base, with 6 bases sitting between them. CDR3 nucleotides: TGTGCCAGTAGTATTGGCAGCCAAGAGACCCAGTACTTC. It yields the protein CASSIGSQETQYF.

The V call is TRBV6-1, the J call TRBJ1-6; D not certain. The CDR3 covers 13 residues. Trimming removed 2 bases at V and 7 bases at J, with 6 bases between. In germline, CDR1 is MNHNS, CDR2 SASEGT. CDR3 sequence (DNA): TGTGCCAGCAGTGAAATAGGAAATTCACCCCTCCACTTT. Its translation: CASSEIGNSPLHF.

The CDR3, as DNA: TGTGCCAGCACCAAGGGACTATTCACCGGGGAGCTGTTTTTT. Its translation: CASTKGLFTGELFF. The chain is built from TRBV6-6 and TRBJ2-2; 7 bases agree with TRBD2. Trimming cost V 7 bases and J 4 bases; bases outside gene matches: 6. Germline V gene lookup returns CDR1 MNHNY and CDR2 SVGAGI (reference sequence). The CDR3 contains 14 residues.

This rearrangement joins TRBV14 to TRBJ2-3; TRBD2 is a possible D gene (5 bases). Trimming shortened V by 2 bases and J by 1 base, and 7 bases separated the two germline ends. The CDR3 length is 14 residues. The germline V gene encodes CDR1 SGHDN and CDR2 FVKESK. The CDR3, as DNA: TGTGCCAGCAGCCAACACGGGGGCACAGATACGCAGTATTTT. Its translation: CASSQHGGTDTQYF. The variable domain in full, completed from reference TRBV14 and TRBJ2-3, reads EAGVTQFPSHSVIEKGQTVTLRCDPISGHDNLYWYRRVMGKEIKFLLHFVKESKQDESGMPNNRFLAERTGGTYSTLKVQPAELEDSGVYFCASSQHGGTDTQYFGPGTRLTVL.

This chain connects TRBV7-9 to TRBJ2-3, with a possible D match to TRBD2 (5 bases). Trimming removed 5 bases at V and 2 bases at J, with 11 bases between. Germline CDR1 SEHNR, CDR2 FQNEAQ (reference sequence). The CDR3 contains 14 residues. The CDR3 spells CASSDGMYTDTQYF. As DNA, the CDR3 is TGTGCCAGCAGCGACGGGATGTACACAGATACGCAGTATTTT.

The chain combines TRBV6-5 with TRBJ2-3; maybe TRBD1 (6 bases). CDR1 and CDR2 (germline): MNHEY, SVGAGI. Trimming took off 10 bases at V and 0 bases at J, with 14 bases between the two ends. There are 14 residues in the CDR3. The CDR3 loop reads CATNGQSSTDTQYF. The CDR3 coding sequence is TGTGCCACCAACGGACAGTCAAGCACAGATACGCAGTATTTT.

This clone has just a few counts. The chain has TRBV27 and TRBJ1-2; maybe TRBD1 (6 bases). V shed 3 bases and J shed 8 bases, with 16 bases lying between them. Germline CDR1 reads MNHEY; CDR2 reads SMNVEV (reference sequence). The CDR3 sequence is 14 residues long. The CDR3 DNA follows: TGTGCCAGCAGTTTCCGGGGGGACAACCAGGGCTACACCTTC. Protein sequence: CASSFRGDNQGYTF.

The chain couples TRBV29-1 to TRBJ2-5; D is possibly TRBD1 (6 bases). The germline gives CDR1 SQVTM, CDR2 ANQGSEA. This CDR3 has 13 residues. V was cut by 3 bases and J by 4 bases, with 12 bases left in between. CDR3 region: CSVDLVRGETQYF. The CDR3 DNA reads as TGCAGCGTTGACCTGGTCAGGGGAGAGACCCAGTACTTC.

The chain is built from TRBV7-9 and TRBJ1-6; 9 positions match TRBD1. CDR1 SEHNR and CDR2 FQNEAQ come from the germline V gene (reference sequence). J gave up 9 bases and V 4 bases, and 4 bases lay outside the gene matches. This CDR3 is built from 14 residues. The CDR3 sequence: CASSSGTGTSPLHF. CDR3 coding DNA: TGTGCCAGCAGCTCCGGGACAGGGACTTCACCCCTCCACTTT.

This chain uses TRBV5-1 with TRBJ2-5, with 8 nucleotides matching TRBD1. The CDR3 spans 15 residues. V dropped 4 bases and J dropped 5; count of bases not matched to a gene: 10. The V gene's germline CDR1 is SGHRS and CDR2 YFSETQ. The chain's CDR3 is CASSTEDRAGETQYF. As DNA, the CDR3 is TGCGCCAGCAGCACGGAGGACAGGGCAGGGGAGACCCAGTACTTC.